The clone carrying this T cell receptor (beta chain) was counted at least ten times. What it recognizes is unknown. The CDR3 loop spans 13 amino acids. The V segment lost 3 bases and the J segment 2 bases; nucleotides outside the gene matches: 1. From germline, CDR1 is MDHEN and CDR2 SYDVKM. TCRdb ran MiXCR on the RT-PCR reads and lists one entry per CDR3 protein. The sample yields about half a million distinct CDR3 sequences, approximately 24% seen once. This specimen belongs to a study of response to subunit inactivated influenza vaccine. Notes on the study in general: Authors suggested seasonal influenza vaccinations each recruit few new T cells.

The sequence was obtained from a man aged 50-59 years who received an inactivated influenza vaccine. The chain combines TRBV28 with TRBJ2-7, with TRBD1 identical over 7 bases. This specimen consisted of CD4+ T cells sorted from PBMCs, obtained more than 4 days after vaccination. CDR3 region: CASSLTGPYEQYF. DNA of the CDR3: TGTGCCAGCAGTTTGACAGGGCCCTACGAGCAGTACTTC.